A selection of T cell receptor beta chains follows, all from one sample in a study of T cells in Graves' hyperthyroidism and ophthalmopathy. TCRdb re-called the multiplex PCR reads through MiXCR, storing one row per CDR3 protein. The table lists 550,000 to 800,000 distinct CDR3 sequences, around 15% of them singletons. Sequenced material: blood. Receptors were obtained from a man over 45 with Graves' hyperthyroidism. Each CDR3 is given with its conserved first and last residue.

cdr3_aa: CASSLDGLAGIYTQYF
v_call: TRBV5-1
cdr3_length: 16
j_call: TRBJ2-3

cdr3_aa: CASSFPGPAHNEQFF
v_call: TRBV7-9
cdr3_length: 15
j_call: TRBJ2-1

cdr3_aa: CASSRPGLAAYNEQFF
v_call: TRBV4-3
cdr3_length: 16
j_call: TRBJ2-1

cdr3_aa: CAISGPGEQYF
v_call: TRBV10-3
cdr3_length: 11
j_call: TRBJ2-7

cdr3_aa: CATSITGKFGNQPQHF
v_call: TRBV15
cdr3_length: 16
j_call: TRBJ1-5

cdr3_aa: CASSLVRTSGTLQETQYF
v_call: TRBV7-9
cdr3_length: 18
j_call: TRBJ2-5

cdr3_aa: CASGTGTGNTDTQYF
v_call: TRBV12-5
cdr3_length: 15
j_call: TRBJ2-3

cdr3_aa: CASSGTAYNSPLHF
v_call: TRBV2
cdr3_length: 14
j_call: TRBJ1-6

cdr3_aa: CASSSLRGAVSTDTQYF
v_call: TRBV7-8
cdr3_length: 17
j_call: TRBJ2-3

cdr3_aa: CATSDTYRDSQRYTF
v_call: TRBV24-1
cdr3_length: 15
j_call: TRBJ1-2

cdr3_aa: CATRSVSTEAFF
v_call: TRBV10-3
cdr3_length: 12
j_call: TRBJ1-1

cdr3_aa: CASRKGDSTDTQYF
v_call: TRBV9
cdr3_length: 14
j_call: TRBJ2-3

cdr3_aa: CASSIDTPAGGSYEQYF
v_call: TRBV19
cdr3_length: 17
j_call: TRBJ2-7

cdr3_aa: CASSLDPSTSQMNTGELFF
v_call: TRBV11-3
cdr3_length: 19
j_call: TRBJ2-2

cdr3_aa: CSARRTDRGLWDTEAFF
v_call: TRBV20-1
cdr3_length: 17
j_call: TRBJ1-1

cdr3_aa: CASSQVILAAYQETQYF
v_call: TRBV14
cdr3_length: 17
j_call: TRBJ2-5

cdr3_aa: CASSLAAQGQETQYF
v_call: TRBV7-2
cdr3_length: 15
j_call: TRBJ2-5

cdr3_aa: CASSTGWADTQYF
v_call: TRBV12-3/TRBV12-4
cdr3_length: 13
j_call: TRBJ2-3

cdr3_aa: CAPRNRMDRLAGVNETQYF
v_call: TRBV12-3/TRBV12-4
cdr3_length: 19
j_call: TRBJ2-5

cdr3_aa: CASSSIIKVRTEAFF
v_call: TRBV27
cdr3_length: 15
j_call: TRBJ1-1

cdr3_aa: CASSEEGQGAYEQYF
v_call: TRBV2
cdr3_length: 15
j_call: TRBJ2-7

cdr3_aa: CSARLTGAEAFF
v_call: TRBV20-1
cdr3_length: 12
j_call: TRBJ1-1

cdr3_aa: CASSQYRGTEAFF
v_call: TRBV6-1
cdr3_length: 13
j_call: TRBJ1-1

cdr3_aa: CSSRTGRETQYF
v_call: TRBV29-1
cdr3_length: 12
j_call: TRBJ2-5

cdr3_aa: CASGNGQSTDTQYF
v_call: TRBV5-1
cdr3_length: 14
j_call: TRBJ2-3

cdr3_aa: CAWSEGQGAGEQYF
v_call: TRBV30
cdr3_length: 14
j_call: TRBJ2-7

cdr3_aa: CASSLAGGPLGRETQYF
v_call: TRBV27
cdr3_length: 17
j_call: TRBJ2-5

cdr3_aa: CASSLGAAQETQYF
v_call: TRBV28
cdr3_length: 14
j_call: TRBJ2-5